This T cell receptor beta chain was retrieved from a study of blood T cell repertoires in COVID-19. In the study overall: From T cells, B-cell-depleted T cells, or PBMCs came the material, which was cDNA or gDNA.

In the study's own analysis: The authors estimated nucleated cell counts from reference gene primer amplification. Sequencing used immunoSEQ multiplex PCR; TCRdb keeps in-frame clones, though not all of them. V, J and clone size reflect that table, while D and trimming were determined from the DNA. Of tens of thousands of clones listed, roughly 73% are singletons. V lost 3 bases and J lost 4, with 6 bases in between. This CDR3 region has 12 residues. Germline CDR1 and CDR2: MNHNS and SASEGT. The specimen was peripheral blood. This TCR was recovered from a man aged 55 to 70 with acute or convalescent COVID-19. The chain is built from TRBV6-1 and TRBJ1-2; D might be TRBD1 (6 bases). In DNA, the CDR3 is TGTGCCAGCAGTGACAGGGGCTATGGCTACACCTTC. Translating gives CASSDRGYGYTF.